The clone carrying this TCR beta chain was counted a single time. The data were produced by immunoSEQ multiplex PCR, yet TCRdb's version contains in-frame clones alone and is incomplete. The table includes about 68,000 clones, approximately 70% detected once. These data come from a study of cytotoxic CD8 clonotypes in ibrutinib-treated CLL. Study-level information: Included were 11 to 12 relapsed/refractory and about 14 treatment-naive patients, of whom about 18 were IGHV unmutated. A mean of around 270,000 productive templates and over 75,000 productive rearrangements was obtained per sample.

V lost 4 bases and J 4 bases, leaving 8 bases between the germline ends. This CDR3 is built from 13 residues. Germline CDR1 reads SGHDT; CDR2 reads YYEEEE. J is TRBJ2-2 and V is TRBV5-6; D may correspond to TRBD1 or TRBD2 (5 bases each). This material consisted of PBMCs, taken after 12 months of ibrutinib treatment. This clonotype was obtained from a human donor with chronic lymphocytic leukemia. In DNA form, the CDR3 reads TGTGCCAGCAGCCGGGACCCCACCGGGGAGCTGTTTTTT. As protein: CASSRDPTGELFF.